Reported below is one TCR beta chain. Its antigen is undetermined. The ends were cut back, 2 bases at V and 0 bases at J, with 1 base in the middle. Per germline, CDR1 KGHSH and CDR2 LQKENI. The CDR3 extends over 12 amino acids. The sample comes from a study of T cell responses to AZD1222 COVID-19 vaccine. Study summary: Pooled samples include second doses given at about 4 or 12 weeks. General observations from the study: Repertoire sampling happened only post peak T cell response. Females outnumbered males among donors, who were mostly white British; clonal diversity was possibly underestimated. A reported finding is that nearly half of spike-specific TCRs target unmutated variant regions.

Assay used: immunoSEQ multiplex PCR; TCRdb lists only in-frame clones, some missing. In the table there are some 120,000 clones, 88% of which are singletons. This specimen was peripheral blood, taken on day 0 of AZD1222 vaccination. The chain joins TRBV18 to TRBJ1-2; D is unresolved. This clonotype was sampled from an adult in good health. The CDR3 DNA is TGTGCCAGCTCACCAGCTAACTATGGCTACACCTTC. Protein sequence: CASSPANYGYTF.